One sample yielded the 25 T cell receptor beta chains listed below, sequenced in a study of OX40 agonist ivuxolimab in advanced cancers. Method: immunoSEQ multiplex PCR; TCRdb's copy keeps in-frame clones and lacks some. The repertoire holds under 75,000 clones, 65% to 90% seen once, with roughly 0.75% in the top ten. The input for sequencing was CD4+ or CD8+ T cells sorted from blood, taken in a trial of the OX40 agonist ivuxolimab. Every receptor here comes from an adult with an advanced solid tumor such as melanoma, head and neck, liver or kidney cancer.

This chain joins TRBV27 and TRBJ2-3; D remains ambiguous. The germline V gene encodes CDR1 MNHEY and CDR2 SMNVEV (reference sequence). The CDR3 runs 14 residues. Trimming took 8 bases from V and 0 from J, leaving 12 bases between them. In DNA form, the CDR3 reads TGTGCCAGCCGCCGATTGGGTAGCACAGATACGCAGTATTTT. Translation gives CASRRLGSTDTQYF.

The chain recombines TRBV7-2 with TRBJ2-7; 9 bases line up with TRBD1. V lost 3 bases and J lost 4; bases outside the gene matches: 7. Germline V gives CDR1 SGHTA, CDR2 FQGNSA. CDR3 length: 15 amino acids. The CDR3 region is CASSFQTGGGYEQYF. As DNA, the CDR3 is TGTGCCAGCAGCTTCCAGACAGGGGGAGGGTACGAGCAGTACTTC.

The CDR3 DNA is TGTGCCAGCAGCTTATCCCTACGACAAGAGACCCAGTACTTC. Translated, it gives CASSLSLRQETQYF. The V gene is TRBV7-7, the J gene TRBJ2-5; D gene ambiguous. CDR3 length equals 14 residues. The V and J ends lost 2 bases and 2 bases respectively, with 9 bases between them. Germline CDR1 reads SSHAT; CDR2 reads FNYEAQ (reference sequence).

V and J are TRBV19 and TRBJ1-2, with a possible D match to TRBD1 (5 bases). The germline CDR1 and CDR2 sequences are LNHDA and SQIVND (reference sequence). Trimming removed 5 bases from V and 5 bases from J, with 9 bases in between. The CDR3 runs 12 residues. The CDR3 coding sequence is TGTGCCAGTAGTCCCGGGACTTATGGCTACACCTTC. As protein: CASSPGTYGYTF.

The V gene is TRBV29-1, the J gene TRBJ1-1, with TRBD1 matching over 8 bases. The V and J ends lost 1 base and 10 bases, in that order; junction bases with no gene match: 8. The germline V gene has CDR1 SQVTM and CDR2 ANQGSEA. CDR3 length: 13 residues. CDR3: CSVEASDRVAAFF. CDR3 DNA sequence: TGCAGCGTTGAAGCCTCGGACAGGGTGGCAGCTTTCTTT.

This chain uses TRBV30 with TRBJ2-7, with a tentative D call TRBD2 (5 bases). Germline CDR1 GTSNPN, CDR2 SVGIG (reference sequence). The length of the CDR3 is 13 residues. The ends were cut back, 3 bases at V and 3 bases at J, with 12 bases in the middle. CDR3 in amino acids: CAWRGGGGYEQYF. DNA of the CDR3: TGTGCCTGGAGAGGCGGAGGCGGCTACGAGCAGTACTTC.

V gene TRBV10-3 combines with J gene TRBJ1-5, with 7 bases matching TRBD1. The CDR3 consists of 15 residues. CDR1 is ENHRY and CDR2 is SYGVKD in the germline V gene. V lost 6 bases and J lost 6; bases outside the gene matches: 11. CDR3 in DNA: TGTGCCATCAGGGGACAGTCAGAGGAGGGTCAGCCCCAGCATTTT. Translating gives CAIRGQSEEGQPQHF.

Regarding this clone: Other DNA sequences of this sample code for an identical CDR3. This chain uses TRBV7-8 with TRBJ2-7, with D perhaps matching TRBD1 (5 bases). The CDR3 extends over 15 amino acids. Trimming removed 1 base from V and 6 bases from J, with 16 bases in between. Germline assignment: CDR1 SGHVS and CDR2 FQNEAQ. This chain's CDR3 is CASSLEGQGLGEQYF. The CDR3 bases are TGTGCCAGCAGCTTAGAGGGTCAGGGCCTAGGCGAGCAGTACTTC. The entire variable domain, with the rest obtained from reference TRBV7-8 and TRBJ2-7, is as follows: GAGVSQSPRYKVAKRGQDVALRCDPISGHVSLFWYQQALGQGPEFLTYFQNEAQLDKSGLPSDRFFAERPEGSVSTLKIQRTQQEDSAVYLCASSLEGQGLGEQYFGPGTRLTVT.

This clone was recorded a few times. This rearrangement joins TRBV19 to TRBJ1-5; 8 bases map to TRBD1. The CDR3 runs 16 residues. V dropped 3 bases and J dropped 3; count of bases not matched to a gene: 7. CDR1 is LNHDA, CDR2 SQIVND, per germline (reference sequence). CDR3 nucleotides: TGTGCCAGTAGTATCCGGGACAGGCTTATCAATCAGCCCCAGCATTTT. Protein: CASSIRDRLINQPQHF.

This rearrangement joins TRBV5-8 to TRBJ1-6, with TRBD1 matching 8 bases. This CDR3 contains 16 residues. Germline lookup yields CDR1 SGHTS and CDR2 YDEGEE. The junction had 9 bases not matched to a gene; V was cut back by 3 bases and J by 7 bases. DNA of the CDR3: TGTGCCAGCAGCTCAGGGACAGGTTCTAGGAATTCACCCCTCCACTTT. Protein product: CASSSGTGSRNSPLHF.

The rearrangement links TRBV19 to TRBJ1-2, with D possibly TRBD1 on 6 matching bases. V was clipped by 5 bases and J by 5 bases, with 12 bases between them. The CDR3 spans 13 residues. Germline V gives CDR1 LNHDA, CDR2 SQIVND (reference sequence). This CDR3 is CASSPGQKYGYTF. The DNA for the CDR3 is TGTGCCAGTAGTCCTGGACAGAAATATGGCTACACCTTC.

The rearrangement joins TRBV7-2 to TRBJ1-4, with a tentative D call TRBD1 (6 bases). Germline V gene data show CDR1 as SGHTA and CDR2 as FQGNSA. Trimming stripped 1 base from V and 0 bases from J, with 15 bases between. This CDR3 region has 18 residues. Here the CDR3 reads CASSLVLGGPSTNEKLFF. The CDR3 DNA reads TGTGCCAGCAGCTTAGTCCTAGGGGGTCCCTCAACTAATGAAAAACTGTTTTTT.

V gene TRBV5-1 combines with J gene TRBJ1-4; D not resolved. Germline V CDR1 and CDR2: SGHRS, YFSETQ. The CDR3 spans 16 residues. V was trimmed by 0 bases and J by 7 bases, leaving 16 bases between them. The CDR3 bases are TGCGCCAGCAGCTTGGGGGGTTCCGGAACCGGTGAAAAACTGTTTTTT. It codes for CASSLGGSGTGEKLFF. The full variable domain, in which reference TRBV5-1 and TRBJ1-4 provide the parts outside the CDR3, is KAGVTQTPRYLIKTRGQQVTLSCSPISGHRSVSWYQQTPGQGLQFLFEYFSETQRNKGNFPGRFSGRQFSNSRSEMNVSTLELGDSALYLCASSLGGSGTGEKLFFGSGTQLSVL.

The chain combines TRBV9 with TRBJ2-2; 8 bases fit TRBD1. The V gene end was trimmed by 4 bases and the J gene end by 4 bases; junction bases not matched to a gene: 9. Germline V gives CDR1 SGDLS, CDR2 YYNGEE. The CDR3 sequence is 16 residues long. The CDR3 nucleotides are TGTGCCAGCAGCCCCACGGACAGGGCTGGCACCGGGGAGCTGTTTTTT. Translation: CASSPTDRAGTGELFF.

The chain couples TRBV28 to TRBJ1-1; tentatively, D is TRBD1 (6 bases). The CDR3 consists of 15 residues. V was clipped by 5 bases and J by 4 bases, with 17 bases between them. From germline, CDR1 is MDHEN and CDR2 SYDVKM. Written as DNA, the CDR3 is TGTGCCAGCAGTGGACAGAGAGGGCGTGGCACTGAAGCTTTCTTT. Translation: CASSGQRGRGTEAFF. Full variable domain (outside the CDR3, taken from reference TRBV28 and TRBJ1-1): DVKVTQSSRYLVKRTGEKVFLECVQDMDHENMFWYRQDPGLGLRLIYFSYDVKMKEKGDIPEGYSVSREKKERFSLILESASTNQTSMYLCASSGQRGRGTEAFFGQGTRLTVV.

The CDR3 sequence is CASSLRQGGSEKLFF. The CDR3 nucleotides are TGTGCCAGCAGCTTACGGCAGGGTGGTAGTGAAAAACTGTTTTTT. The chain joins TRBV7-9 to TRBJ1-4; a possible D gene is TRBD1 (5 bases). Germline CDR1 and CDR2: SEHNR and FQNEAQ (reference sequence). This CDR3 is built from 15 residues. Trimming took 2 bases from V and 7 from J, leaving 14 bases between them.

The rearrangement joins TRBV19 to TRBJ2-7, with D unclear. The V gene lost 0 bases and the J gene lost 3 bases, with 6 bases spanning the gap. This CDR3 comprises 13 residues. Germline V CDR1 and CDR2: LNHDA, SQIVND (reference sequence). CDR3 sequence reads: CASSIDSDYEQYF. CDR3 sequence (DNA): TGTGCCAGTAGTATAGACTCAGACTACGAGCAGTACTTC.

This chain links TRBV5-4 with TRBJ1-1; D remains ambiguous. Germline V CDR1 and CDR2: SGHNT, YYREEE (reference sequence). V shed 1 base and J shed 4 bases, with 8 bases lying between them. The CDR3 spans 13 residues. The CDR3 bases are TGTGCCAGCAGCTTGAGGCAGACCACTGAAGCTTTCTTT. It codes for CASSLRQTTEAFF.

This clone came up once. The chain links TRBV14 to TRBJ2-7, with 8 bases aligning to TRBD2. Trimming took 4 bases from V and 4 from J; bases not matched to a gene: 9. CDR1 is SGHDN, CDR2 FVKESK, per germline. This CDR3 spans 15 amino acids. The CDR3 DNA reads TGTGCCAGCAGCCTAAGGGGAGTAGCGGGATACGAGCAGTACTTC. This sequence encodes CASSLRGVAGYEQYF.

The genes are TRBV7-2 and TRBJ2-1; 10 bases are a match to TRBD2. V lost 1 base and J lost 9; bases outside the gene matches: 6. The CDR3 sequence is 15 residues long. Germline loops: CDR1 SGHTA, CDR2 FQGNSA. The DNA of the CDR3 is TGTGCCAGCAGCTTAGTTCTAGCGGGGGCCCGTGAGCAGTTCTTC. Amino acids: CASSLVLAGAREQFF.

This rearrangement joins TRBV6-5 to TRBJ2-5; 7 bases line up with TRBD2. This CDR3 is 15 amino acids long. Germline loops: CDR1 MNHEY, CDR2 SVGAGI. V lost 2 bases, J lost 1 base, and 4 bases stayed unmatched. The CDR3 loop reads CASSYGGGGQETQYF. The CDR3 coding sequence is TGTGCCAGCAGTTACGGGGGGGGAGGCCAAGAGACCCAGTACTTC.

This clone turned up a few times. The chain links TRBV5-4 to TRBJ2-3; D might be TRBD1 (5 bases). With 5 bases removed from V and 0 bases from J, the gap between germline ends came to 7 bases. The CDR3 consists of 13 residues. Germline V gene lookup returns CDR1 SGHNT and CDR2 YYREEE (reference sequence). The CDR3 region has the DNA TGTGCCAGCAGGACAGTCAGCACAGATACGCAGTATTTT. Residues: CASRTVSTDTQYF.

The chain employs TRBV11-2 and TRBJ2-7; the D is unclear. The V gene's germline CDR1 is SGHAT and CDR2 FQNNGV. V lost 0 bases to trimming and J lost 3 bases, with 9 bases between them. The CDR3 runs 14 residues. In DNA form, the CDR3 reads TGTGCCAGCAGCTTAGATCGGAACAGCTACGAGCAGTACTTC. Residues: CASSLDRNSYEQYF.

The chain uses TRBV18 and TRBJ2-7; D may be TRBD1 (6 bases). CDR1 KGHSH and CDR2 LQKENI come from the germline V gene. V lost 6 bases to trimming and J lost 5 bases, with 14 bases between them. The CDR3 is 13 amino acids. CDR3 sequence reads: CASSNLQGDEQYF. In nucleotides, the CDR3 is TGTGCCAGCTCGAACTTACAGGGCGACGAGCAGTACTTC. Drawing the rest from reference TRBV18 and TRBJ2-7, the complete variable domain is NAGVMQNPRHLVRRRGQEARLRCSPMKGHSHVYWYRQLPEEGLKFMVYLQKENIIDESGMPKERFSAEFPKEGPSILRIQQVVRGDSAAYFCASSNLQGDEQYFGPGTRLTVT.

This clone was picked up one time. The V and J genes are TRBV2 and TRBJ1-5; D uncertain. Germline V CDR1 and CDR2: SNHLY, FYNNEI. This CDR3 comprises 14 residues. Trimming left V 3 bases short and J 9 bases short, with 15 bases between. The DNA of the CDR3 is TGTGCCAGCAGTGATCAGCTCCTGTCTGGGCCCCAGCATTTT. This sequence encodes CASSDQLLSGPQHF.